These 8 T cell receptor beta chains originate from one sample sequenced in a study of blood T cell repertoires in COVID-19. The data were produced by immunoSEQ multiplex PCR, yet TCRdb's version contains in-frame clones alone and is incomplete. Of about 180,000 clones listed, around four fifths were seen once; the top ten hold over 6%. The sample comprised peripheral blood. Receptor source: a woman between 70 and 85 years old with COVID-19, enrolled during active disease.

V usage is TRBV30 and J usage is TRBJ1-2; 7 bases agree with TRBD1. V gave up 1 base and J gave up 8 bases; unmatched junction bases: 10. Germline V gene lookup returns CDR1 GTSNPN and CDR2 SVGIG (reference sequence). The CDR3 is made up of 14 amino acids. CDR3 region: CAWSGDRDLFGYTF. The CDR3 nucleotides are TGTGCCTGGAGTGGGGACAGAGACCTCTTCGGCTACACCTTC.

This clone has a single count. V usage is TRBV5-4 and J usage is TRBJ1-1; 12 bases are a match to TRBD1. The CDR3 sequence is 15 residues long. With 4 bases clipped from V and 10 bases from J, the junction kept 11 bases outside the gene matches. The germline V gene has CDR1 SGHNT and CDR2 YYREEE (reference sequence). CDR3 residues: CASSLTGTGGARAFF. The CDR3 nucleotides are TGTGCCAGCAGCCTTACCGGGACAGGGGGCGCGAGAGCTTTCTTT.

V gene TRBV28 combines with J gene TRBJ1-4; weak D call: TRBD1 (5 bases). V lost 5 bases to trimming and J lost 5 bases, with 12 bases between them. The CDR3 is 14 residues long. Per germline, CDR1 MDHEN and CDR2 SYDVKM. The CDR3 DNA reads TGTGCCAGCAGTGGGGGACTAGGGAATGAAAAACTGTTTTTT. As protein: CASSGGLGNEKLFF.

The V gene is TRBV4-1, the J gene TRBJ1-2; TRBD1 matches 8 bases. J gave up 3 bases and V 4 bases, and 7 bases lay outside the gene matches. The CDR3 loop spans 15 amino acids. CDR1 and CDR2 from the germline V gene are MGHRA and YSYEKL. This chain's CDR3 is CASSLPDREYYGYTF. The CDR3 bases are TGCGCCAGCAGCCTCCCGGACAGGGAGTACTATGGCTACACCTTC.

In regard to this clone: Other nucleotide sequences from this sample produce the same CDR3. The chain combines TRBV5-6 with TRBJ2-5; a weak D match, TRBD1 (5 bases). Germline V gene sequence: CDR1 SGHDT, CDR2 YYEEEE. Deletions cut 0 bases from V and 2 bases from J, with 5 bases between. The CDR3 consists of 13 residues. Written as DNA, the CDR3 is TGTGCCAGCAGCTTGGGACAGCAAGAGACCCAGTACTTC. Translating gives CASSLGQQETQYF.

This sequence joins TRBV9 and TRBJ2-4; weak D call: TRBD2 (5 bases). This CDR3 region has 15 residues. CDR1 and CDR2 from the germline V gene are SGDLS and YYNGEE. V lost 0 bases, J lost 7 bases, and 14 bases lay in between. The CDR3 is CASSVDPTEGNIQYF. Here the CDR3 DNA reads TGTGCCAGCAGCGTAGACCCCACCGAGGGTAACATTCAGTACTTC.

The chain carries TRBV6-1 and TRBJ2-7; no firm D call. V shed 1 base and J shed 0 bases, with 10 bases lying between them. The CDR3 is 15 residues long. CDR1 and CDR2 from the germline V gene are MNHNS and SASEGT. Here the CDR3 DNA reads TGTGCCAGCAGTGAAGGGTCAGTCCTCTCCTACGAGCAGTACTTC. Translating gives CASSEGSVLSYEQYF.

This chain links TRBV5-4 with TRBJ2-7, with 13 bases that match TRBD2. Per germline, CDR1 SGHNT and CDR2 YYREEE (reference sequence). CDR3 size: 14 residues. V trimming: 2 bases; J trimming: 6 bases; junction bases outside the gene matches: 2. The CDR3 loop reads CASSLTSGRGEQYF. In DNA form, the CDR3 reads TGTGCCAGCAGCTTAACTAGCGGGAGGGGCGAGCAGTACTTC.